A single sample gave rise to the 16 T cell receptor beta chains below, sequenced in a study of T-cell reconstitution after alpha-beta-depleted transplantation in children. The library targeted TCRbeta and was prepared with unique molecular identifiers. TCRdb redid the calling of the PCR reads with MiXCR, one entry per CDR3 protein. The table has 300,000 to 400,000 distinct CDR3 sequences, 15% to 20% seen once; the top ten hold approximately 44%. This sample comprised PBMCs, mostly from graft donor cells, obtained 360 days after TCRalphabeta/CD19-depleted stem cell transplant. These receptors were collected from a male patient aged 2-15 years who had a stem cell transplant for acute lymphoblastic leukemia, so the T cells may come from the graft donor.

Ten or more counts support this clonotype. CDR3 coding DNA: TGTGCCAGCAGCCCCTTCTCTGTCGGAAACACTGAAGCTTTCTTT. Protein product: CASSPFSVGNTEAFF. This chain links TRBV12-3 or TRBV12-4 with TRBJ1-1; no reliable D call. The CDR3 consists of 15 residues. V lost 6 bases to trimming and J lost 2 bases, with 16 bases between them.

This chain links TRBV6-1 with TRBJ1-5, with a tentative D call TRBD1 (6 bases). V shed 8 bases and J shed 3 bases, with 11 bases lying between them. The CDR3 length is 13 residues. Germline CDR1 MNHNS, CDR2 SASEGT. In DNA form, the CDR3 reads TGTGCCAGCCGCGCAGGGGACAATCAGCCCCAGCATTTT. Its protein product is CASRAGDNQPQHF.

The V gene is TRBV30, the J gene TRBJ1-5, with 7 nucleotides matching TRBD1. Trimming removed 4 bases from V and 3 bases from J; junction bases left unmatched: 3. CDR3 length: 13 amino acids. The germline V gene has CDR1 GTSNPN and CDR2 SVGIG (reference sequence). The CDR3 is CAWTGGFNQPQHF. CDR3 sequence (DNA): TGTGCCTGGACAGGGGGGTTCAATCAGCCCCAGCATTTT.

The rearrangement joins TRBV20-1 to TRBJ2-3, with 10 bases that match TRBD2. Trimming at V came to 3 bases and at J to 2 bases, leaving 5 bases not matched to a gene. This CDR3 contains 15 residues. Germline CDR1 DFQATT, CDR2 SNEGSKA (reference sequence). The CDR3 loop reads CSASRTSGNTDTQYF. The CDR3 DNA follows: TGCAGTGCTAGTAGGACTAGCGGAAACACAGATACGCAGTATTTT.

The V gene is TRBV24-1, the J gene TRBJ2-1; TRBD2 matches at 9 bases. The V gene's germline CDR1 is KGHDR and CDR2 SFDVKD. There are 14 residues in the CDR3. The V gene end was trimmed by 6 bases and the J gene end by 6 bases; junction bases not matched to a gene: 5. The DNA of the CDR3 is TGTGCCACCAGTTCGGCGGGAGGGGGCAATGAGCAGTTCTTC. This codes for CATSSAGGGNEQFF.

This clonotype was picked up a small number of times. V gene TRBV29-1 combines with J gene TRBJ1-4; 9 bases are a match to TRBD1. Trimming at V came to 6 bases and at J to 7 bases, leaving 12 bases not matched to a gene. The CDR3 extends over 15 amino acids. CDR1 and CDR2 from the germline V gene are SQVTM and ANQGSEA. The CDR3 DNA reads TGCAGCGTCGGGGGACAGGGAAGTAATGGTGAAAAACTGTTTTTT. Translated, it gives CSVGGQGSNGEKLFF.

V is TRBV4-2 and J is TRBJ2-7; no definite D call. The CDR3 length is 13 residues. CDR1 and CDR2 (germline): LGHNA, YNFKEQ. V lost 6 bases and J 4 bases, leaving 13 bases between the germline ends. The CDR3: CASSSRLDYEQYF. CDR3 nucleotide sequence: TGTGCCAGCAGTTCAAGACTGGATTACGAGCAGTACTTC.

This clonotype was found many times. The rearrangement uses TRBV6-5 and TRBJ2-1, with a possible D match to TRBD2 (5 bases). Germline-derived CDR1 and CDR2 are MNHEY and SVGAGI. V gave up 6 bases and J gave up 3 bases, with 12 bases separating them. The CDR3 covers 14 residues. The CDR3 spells CASRVETNYNEQFF. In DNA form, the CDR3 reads TGTGCCAGCAGGGTCGAGACTAACTACAATGAGCAGTTCTTC.

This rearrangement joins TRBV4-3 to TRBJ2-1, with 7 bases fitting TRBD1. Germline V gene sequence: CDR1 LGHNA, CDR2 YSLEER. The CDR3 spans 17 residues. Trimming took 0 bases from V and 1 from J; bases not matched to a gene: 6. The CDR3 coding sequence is TGCGCCAGCAGCCAAGACCGGCTGACAGGGTCCTACAATGAGCAGTTCTTC. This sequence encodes CASSQDRLTGSYNEQFF.

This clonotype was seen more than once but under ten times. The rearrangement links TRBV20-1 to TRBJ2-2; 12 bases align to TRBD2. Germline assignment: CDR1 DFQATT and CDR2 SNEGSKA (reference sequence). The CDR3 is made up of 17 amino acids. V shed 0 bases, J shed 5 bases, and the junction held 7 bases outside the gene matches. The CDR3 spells CSARDEASGRGTGELFF. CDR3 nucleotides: TGCAGTGCTAGAGATGAGGCTAGCGGGAGGGGGACCGGGGAGCTGTTTTTT.

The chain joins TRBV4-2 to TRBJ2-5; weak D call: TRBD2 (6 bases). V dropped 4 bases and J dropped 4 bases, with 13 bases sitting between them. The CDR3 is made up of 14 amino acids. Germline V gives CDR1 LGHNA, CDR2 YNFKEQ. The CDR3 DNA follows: TGTGCCAGCAGCCCTACCCCGGGACTAGAGACCCAGTACTTC. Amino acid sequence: CASSPTPGLETQYF.

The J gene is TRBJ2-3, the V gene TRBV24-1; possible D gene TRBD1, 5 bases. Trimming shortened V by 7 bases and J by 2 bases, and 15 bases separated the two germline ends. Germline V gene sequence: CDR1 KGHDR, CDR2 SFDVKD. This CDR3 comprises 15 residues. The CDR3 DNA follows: TGTGCCACCAGAGGGATCGTAGGGGCCACAGATACGCAGTATTTT. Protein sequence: CATRGIVGATDTQYF.

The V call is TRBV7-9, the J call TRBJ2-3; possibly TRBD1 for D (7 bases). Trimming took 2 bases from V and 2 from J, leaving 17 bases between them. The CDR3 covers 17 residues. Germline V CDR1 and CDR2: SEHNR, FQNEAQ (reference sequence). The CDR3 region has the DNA TGTGCCAGCAGCTTAATAGGAGGGGGCACCGCCACAGATACGCAGTATTTT. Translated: CASSLIGGGTATDTQYF.

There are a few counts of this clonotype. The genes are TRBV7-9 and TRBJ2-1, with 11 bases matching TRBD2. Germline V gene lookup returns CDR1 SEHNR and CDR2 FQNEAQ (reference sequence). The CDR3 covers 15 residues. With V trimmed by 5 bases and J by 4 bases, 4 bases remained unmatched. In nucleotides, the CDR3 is TGTGCCAGCAGCAAACTAGCGGGAGAATACAATGAGCAGTTCTTC. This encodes CASSKLAGEYNEQFF.

The CDR3 region is CSSKVRRGRGDTQYF. CDR3 DNA sequence: TGCAGCTCCAAAGTCAGGCGGGGGAGGGGAGATACGCAGTATTTT. The chain carries TRBV20-1 and TRBJ2-3; TRBD2 agrees at 7 bases. Per germline, CDR1 DFQATT and CDR2 SNEGSKA (reference sequence). The CDR3 spans 15 residues.

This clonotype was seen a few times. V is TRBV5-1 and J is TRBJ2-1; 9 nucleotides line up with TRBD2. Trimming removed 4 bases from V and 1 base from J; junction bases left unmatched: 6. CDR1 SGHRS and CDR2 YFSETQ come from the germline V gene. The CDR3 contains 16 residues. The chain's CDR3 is CASSGRLAGSYNEQFF. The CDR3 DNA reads TGCGCCAGCAGCGGGAGGCTAGCGGGATCCTACAATGAGCAGTTCTTC.